A single sample gave rise to the 21 T cell receptor beta chains below, sequenced in a study of blood T cells in healthy people across ages. Alongside a J-beta primer mix, a sample-barcoded 5' primer served in a second PCR lasting about 7 to 11 cycles. One entry per CDR3 protein, called by TCRdb with MiXCR from the 5' RACE reads. Here the sample spans over 1,500,000 distinct CDR3 sequences, about 39% being singletons. Sequenced sample: blood. Receptors were obtained from a human donor in good health.

V usage is TRBV4-3 and J usage is TRBJ2-2, with 7 bases fitting TRBD2. Trimming cost V 1 base and J 0 bases; bases outside gene matches: 2. This CDR3 is 16 amino acids long. Germline-derived CDR1 and CDR2 are LGHNA and YSLEER. The CDR3 here is CASSQARGANTGELFF. The CDR3 coding sequence is TGCGCCAGCAGCCAAGCCCGGGGGGCGAACACCGGGGAGCTGTTTTTT.

This clonotype was observed a handful of times. The chain combines TRBV27 with TRBJ2-7; 9 bases agree with TRBD1. The CDR3 contains 14 residues. Germline V gives CDR1 MNHEY, CDR2 SMNVEV (reference sequence). J was trimmed by 6 bases and V by 6 bases; bases with no gene match: 9. This CDR3 is CASSQGQGLGEQYF. CDR3 nucleotides: TGTGCCAGCAGCCAGGGACAGGGTTTAGGCGAGCAGTACTTC.

The chain joins TRBV2 to TRBJ1-2; possibly TRBD1 for D (6 bases). This CDR3 has 15 amino acids. Trimming cost V 3 bases and J 6 bases, with 17 bases left between them. Germline loops: CDR1 SNHLY, CDR2 FYNNEI. The CDR3 nucleotides read TGTGCCAGCAGTGACAGGCGACAGGCTCCAGATGGCTACACCTTC. Amino acids: CASSDRRQAPDGYTF. Together with reference TRBV2 and TRBJ1-2, the CDR3 gives the full variable domain: EPEVTQTPSHQVTQMGQEVILRCVPISNHLYFYWYRQILGQKVEFLVSFYNNEISEKSEIFDDQFSVERPDGSNFTLKIRSTKLEDSAMYFCASSDRRQAPDGYTFGSGTRLTVV.

This clonotype was counted a few times. V usage is TRBV29-1 and J usage is TRBJ2-3; no clear D gene. The V end lost 8 bases, the J end lost 5 bases, and 23 bases lay between the germline ends. CDR1 is SQVTM, CDR2 ANQGSEA, per germline. There are 15 residues in the CDR3. The CDR3 region is CSSKKTAETGDTQYF. Written as DNA, the CDR3 is TGCAGCTCCAAGAAGACCGCCGAAACTGGAGATACGCAGTATTTT.

The V gene is TRBV6-2 or TRBV6-3, the J gene TRBJ2-7, with TRBD2 as a possible D gene (6 bases). CDR3 size: 15 residues. Germline loops: CDR1 MNHEY, CDR2 SVGEGT. V lost 2 bases to trimming and J lost 4 bases, with 15 bases between them. The CDR3 protein is CASSYARDGGYEQYF. The CDR3 DNA sequence: TGTGCCAGCAGTTACGCCCGGGACGGAGGGTACGAGCAGTACTTC.

The V gene is TRBV29-1, the J gene TRBJ1-2; TRBD1 might be the D (5 bases). V gave up 2 bases and J gave up 7 bases, with 14 bases separating them. The CDR3 runs 13 residues. Germline V gives CDR1 SQVTM, CDR2 ANQGSEA. The chain's CDR3 is CSVEFVGTAGYTF. CDR3 nucleotide sequence: TGCAGCGTTGAATTCGTAGGGACCGCTGGCTACACCTTC. Full variable domain (remainder filled in from reference TRBV29-1 and TRBJ1-2): SAVISQKPSRDICQRGTSLTIQCQVDSQVTMMFWYRQQPGQSLTLIATANQGSEATYESGFVIDKFPISRPNLTFSTLTVSNMSPEDSSIYLCSVEFVGTAGYTFGSGTRLTVV.

The V call is TRBV15, the J call TRBJ2-1, with D possibly matching TRBD2 (5 bases). From germline, CDR1 is LNHNV and CDR2 YYDKDF (reference sequence). CDR3 size: 17 residues. V was trimmed by 1 base and J by 10 bases, leaving 23 bases between them. The DNA for the CDR3 is TGTGCCACCAGCAGAGCGGCGGGCAGTCCCCTTACTGGAGAGCAGTTCTTC. Protein: CATSRAAGSPLTGEQFF. The complete variable domain, with remaining parts taken from reference TRBV15 and TRBJ2-1, reads DAMVIQNPRYQVTQFGKPVTLSCSQTLNHNVMYWYQQKSSQAPKLLFHYYDKDFNNEADTPDNFQSRRPNTSFCFLDIRSPGLGDTAMYLCATSRAAGSPLTGEQFFGPGTRLTVL.

V is TRBV4-3 and J is TRBJ2-4; 10 bases fit TRBD2. The CDR3 contains 21 residues. V shed 2 bases and J 0 bases; nucleotides not matched to a gene: 16. Germline CDR1 and CDR2: LGHNA and YSLEER. The CDR3 DNA sequence: TGCGCCAGCAGCCAACAAATTAATCTAGCGGGGGCCCTTCTAGCCAAAAACATTCAGTACTTC. Translation: CASSQQINLAGALLAKNIQYF.

In its sample, this clonotype was seen a few times. V usage is TRBV29-1 and J usage is TRBJ1-1; D is ambiguous. This CDR3 is 11 amino acids long. The V end was cut by 5 bases, the J end by 0 bases, with 4 bases between. Germline V lookup: CDR1 SQVTM, CDR2 ANQGSEA. The CDR3 reads CSVFMNTEAFF. DNA for the CDR3: TGCAGCGTTTTTATGAACACTGAAGCTTTCTTT. Full variable domain (remainder filled in from reference TRBV29-1 and TRBJ1-1): SAVISQKPSRDICQRGTSLTIQCQVDSQVTMMFWYRQQPGQSLTLIATANQGSEATYESGFVIDKFPISRPNLTFSTLTVSNMSPEDSSIYLCSVFMNTEAFFGQGTRLTVV.

This clonotype has a handful of counts. The V and J genes are TRBV29-1 and TRBJ1-1, with D uncertain. Per germline, CDR1 SQVTM and CDR2 ANQGSEA. The germline V and J ends were trimmed by 0 bases and 1 base, with 12 bases remaining between them. This CDR3 comprises 15 residues. The CDR3 region has the DNA TGCAGCGTTGAAGATAGCGGGAAGGGGAACACTGAAGCTTTCTTT. Its protein is CSVEDSGKGNTEAFF.

The gene calls are TRBV6-5 and TRBJ2-7, with a tentative D call TRBD1 (5 bases). CDR1 and CDR2 from the germline V gene are MNHEY and SVGAGI. The CDR3 has 13 amino acids. V was pared by 7 bases and J by 0 bases, with 10 bases between. The CDR3 region is CASTPGRSYEQYF. For the CDR3, the DNA is TGTGCCAGCACGCCAGGGCGCTCCTACGAGCAGTACTTC.

The rearrangement uses TRBV7-9 and TRBJ2-7, with unresolved D. Per the germline V gene, CDR1 is SEHNR and CDR2 is FQNEAQ (reference sequence). The CDR3 has 16 residues. With 5 bases removed from V and 2 bases from J, the gap between germline ends came to 19 bases. The CDR3 DNA reads as TGTGCCAGCAGCCCGTCGTCCCGCGGTCAACCCTACGAGCAGTACTTC. This encodes CASSPSSRGQPYEQYF. The full variable domain, in which reference TRBV7-9 and TRBJ2-7 provide the parts outside the CDR3, is DTGVSQNPRHKITKRGQNVTFRCDPISEHNRLYWYRQTLGQGPEFLTYFQNEAQLEKSRLLSDRFSAERPKGSFSTLEIQRTEQGDSAMYLCASSPSSRGQPYEQYFGPGTRLTVT.

Comments on this clonotype: Here the CDR3 omits its conserved ending phenylalanine or tryptophan, so a read error is the likely source. The chain couples TRBV28 to TRBJ1-6, with no clear D. The CDR3 runs 16 residues. Germline-derived CDR1 and CDR2 are MDHEN and SYDVKM. V dropped 8 bases and J dropped 4 bases, with 18 bases sitting between them. Here the CDR3 reads CASLPNSLTYNSPLHL. The CDR3 nucleotides are TGTGCCAGCCTCCCCAACAGCCTGACGTATAATTCACCCCTCCACCTT.

The J gene is TRBJ1-1, the V gene TRBV14; a weak D match, TRBD1 (5 bases). The CDR3 has 12 residues. V was pared by 2 bases and J by 11 bases, with 12 bases between. Germline V lookup: CDR1 SGHDN, CDR2 FVKESK. The CDR3 sequence is CASSQPGGSAFF. As DNA, the CDR3 is TGTGCCAGCAGCCAACCTGGGGGTTCGGCTTTCTTT.

This clonotype has a handful of counts. This chain links TRBV12-3 or TRBV12-4 with TRBJ2-7; possible D gene TRBD1, 5 bases. The CDR3 extends over 16 amino acids. V was trimmed by 5 bases and J by 6 bases, leaving 23 bases between them. The CDR3: CASSEALTFGRGEQYF. The DNA of the CDR3 is TGTGCCAGCAGTGAGGCCCTGACGTTCGGTAGGGGCGAGCAGTACTTC.

V is TRBV20-1 and J is TRBJ2-5, with a weak D call TRBD2 (7 bases). Trimming cost V 1 base and J 13 bases, with 13 bases left between them. Per germline, CDR1 DFQATT and CDR2 SNEGSKA (reference sequence). The CDR3 covers 11 residues. The DNA of the CDR3 is TGCAGTGCTAGAGTGTCGGGGGGCTGGTACTTC. Protein product: CSARVSGGWYF.

This clonotype was counted a few times. V gene TRBV7-2 combines with J gene TRBJ2-1; D not certain. CDR3 length equals 12 residues. V was clipped by 5 bases and J by 5 bases, with 7 bases between them. CDR1 and CDR2 (germline): SGHTA, FQGNSA. The DNA of the CDR3 is TGTGCCAGCAGCGTAGATCACAATGAGCAGTTCTTC. Translating gives CASSVDHNEQFF.

About this clonotype: At one boundary the junction diverges from the germline segment, which might be a read error. The gene calls are TRBV7-2 and TRBJ2-3; TRBD2 is a possible D gene (6 bases). The length of the CDR3 is 18 residues. Germline-derived CDR1 and CDR2 are SGHTA and FQGNSA. DNA for the CDR3: TGTGCCAGCAGCTTAGATTCCCTCGGGACTTGGGTCACAGATGCGCAGTATTTT. Residues: CASSLDSLGTWVTDAQYF.

The chain employs TRBV12-3 or TRBV12-4 and TRBJ1-2; no reliable D call. V was clipped by 3 bases and J by 4 bases, with 15 bases between them. This CDR3 has 15 amino acids. CDR3 coding DNA: TGTGCCAGCAGTTTGGGAGTGTGGGATTCCTATGGCTACACCTTC. Its protein product is CASSLGVWDSYGYTF.

The chain carries TRBV4-3 and TRBJ1-2; D possibly corresponds to TRBD1 (6 bases). This CDR3 has 14 amino acids. Germline CDR1 and CDR2: LGHNA and YSLEER. V gave up 4 bases and J gave up 4 bases, with 13 bases separating them. CDR3 sequence: CASSPGTRSYGYTF. In DNA form, the CDR3 reads TGCGCCAGCAGCCCCGGGACACGCAGCTATGGCTACACCTTC.

The chain carries TRBV4-2 and TRBJ1-2; no definite D call. With 0 bases removed from V and 7 bases from J, the gap between germline ends came to 15 bases. This CDR3 is built from 15 residues. Germline CDR1 is LGHNA and CDR2 is YNFKEQ. Here the CDR3 reads CASSQEILTDSGYTF. Written as DNA, the CDR3 is TGTGCCAGCAGCCAAGAGATACTGACGGATAGTGGCTACACCTTC.